This is a list of T cell receptor beta chains from one sample in a study of identifying expanded T cells in peripheral blood. The method was immunoSEQ multiplex PCR; TCRdb's version includes in-frame clones alone and lacks a portion of them. The sample comprises approximately 130,000 clones, about 88% of which are singletons, and about 8% rests with the top ten. Sequenced: blood. These receptors were collected from a person aged 18 to 75 in good health. CDR3s include the opening cysteine and the closing phenylalanine or tryptophan. A D gene is named only where the DNA matches it firmly. The size entry is marked missing in some rows and otherwise reads once, few, many or a size class.

V gene,J gene,D gene,clone size,CDR3 protein,CDR3 DNA
TRBV5-6,TRBJ2-7,NA,NA,CASSWDSYEQYF,TGTGCCAGCAGCTGGGACTCCTACGAGCAGTACTTC
TRBV29-1,TRBJ2-3,NA,once,CSVREGTSTDTQYF,TGCAGCGTCCGGGAAGGTACTAGCACAGATACGCAGTATTTT
TRBV5-4,TRBJ1-2,TRBD1,NA,CASSRDRGGYTF,TGTGCCAGCAGCAGGGACAGGGGCGGCTACACCTTC
TRBV5-1,TRBJ1-1,TRBD1,once,CASREGQDTEAFF,TGCGCCAGCAGGGAGGGACAGGACACTGAAGCTTTCTTT
TRBV2,TRBJ2-6,TRBD2,NA,CASRGGTSSGANVLTF,TGTGCCAGCAGGGGAGGGACCAGCTCTGGGGCCAACGTCCTGACTTTC
TRBV4-1,TRBJ2-1,TRBD2,once,CASSPSRTSGTRSEQFF,TGCGCCAGCAGCCCGTCGCGGACTAGCGGGACCAGGAGTGAGCAGTTCTTC
TRBV2,TRBJ2-2,TRBD2,NA,CASRGTSGLGELFF,TGTGCCAGCAGAGGGACTAGCGGGCTCGGGGAGCTGTTTTTT
TRBV4-1,TRBJ2-5,NA,NA,CASSQEGRYQETQYF,TGCGCCAGCAGCCAAGAGGGGCGGTACCAAGAGACCCAGTACTTC
TRBV9,TRBJ2-3,NA,NA,CASSGPPGRSDTQYF,TGTGCCAGCAGCGGCCCACCCGGCCGGTCCGATACGCAGTATTTT
TRBV4-1,TRBJ2-3,NA,few,CASSQVRFVGDTQYF,TGCGCCAGCAGCCAAGTACGCTTCGTGGGTGATACGCAGTATTTT
TRBV19,TRBJ2-3,NA,NA,CASSTGTARTDTQYF,TGTGCCAGTAGTACCGGGACGGCTCGCACAGATACGCAGTATTTT
TRBV5-1,TRBJ2-3,TRBD2,few,CASSFWTSGSPQDTQYF,TGCGCCAGCAGCTTCTGGACTAGCGGGAGCCCCCAAGATACGCAGTATTTT
TRBV28,TRBJ1-1,NA,NA,CASSQYRTATEAFF,TGTGCCAGCAGTCAATACCGGACAGCCACTGAAGCTTTCTTT
TRBV11-2,TRBJ1-1,NA,NA,CASREQGNTEAFF,TGTGCCAGCAGGGAACAGGGGAACACTGAAGCTTTCTTT
TRBV5-1,TRBJ2-7,NA,NA,CASSLAPQKYEQYF,TGCGCCAGCAGCTTGGCTCCCCAAAAATACGAGCAGTACTTC
TRBV30,TRBJ2-7,NA,NA,CAWGPISYEQYF,TGTGCCTGGGGACCGATATCCTACGAGCAGTACTTC
TRBV7-8,TRBJ2-5,TRBD2,NA,CASSLRGLAGGETQYF,TGTGCCAGCAGCTTACGGGGACTAGCGGGAGGGGAGACCCAGTACTTC
TRBV9,TRBJ2-1,NA,few,CASSVGSYNEQFF,TGTGCCAGCAGCGTCGGCAGCTACAATGAGCAGTTCTTC
TRBV7-2,TRBJ1-4,NA,NA,CASSLKHYSDEKLFF,TGTGCCAGCAGCTTAAAACACTATTCAGATGAAAAACTGTTTTTT
TRBV6-5,TRBJ2-3,NA,NA,CASSYSEVRDTQYF,TGTGCCAGCAGTTATTCCGAGGTGCGGGATACGCAGTATTTT
TRBV6-6,TRBJ2-5,NA,once,CASSPPELAHQTQYF,TGTGCCAGCAGTCCCCCCGAGCTAGCACACCAGACCCAGTACTTC
TRBV9,TRBJ2-1,TRBD2,NA,CASSPLAGGSEQFF,TGTGCCAGCAGCCCTCTAGCGGGGGGGAGTGAGCAGTTCTTC
TRBV19,TRBJ2-3,NA,NA,CATRFRQASTDTQYF,TGTGCCACTCGATTTAGACAGGCTAGCACAGATACGCAGTATTTT
TRBV27,TRBJ2-3,TRBD1,NA,CASSRQGTDTQYF,TGTGCCAGCAGTCGACAGGGTACAGATACGCAGTATTTT
TRBV10-3,TRBJ2-5,NA,NA,CAISARGPVEETQYF,TGTGCCATCAGTGCGAGGGGCCCGGTTGAAGAGACCCAGTACTTC
TRBV11-2,TRBJ2-1,TRBD1,NA,CASSFDRGSYNEQFF,TGTGCCAGCAGCTTCGACAGGGGCTCCTACAATGAGCAGTTCTTC
TRBV5-1,TRBJ1-2,NA,NA,CASSFNSAYGYTF,TGCGCCAGCAGCTTTAACAGCGCCTATGGCTACACCTTC
TRBV5-1,TRBJ1-3,NA,NA,CASSLGSGSSGNTIYF,TGCGCCAGCAGCTTGGGATCAGGTTCCTCTGGAAACACCATATATTTT
TRBV4-1,TRBJ1-5,NA,many,CASRRTGMGQPQHF,TGCGCCAGCCGACGTACAGGGATGGGTCAGCCCCAGCATTTT
TRBV7-9,TRBJ1-1,NA,few,CASSSPNPGALEAFF,TGTGCCAGCAGCTCACCCAACCCCGGGGCACTTGAAGCTTTCTTT
TRBV27,TRBJ2-2,NA,NA,CASSSLRNTGELFF,TGTGCCAGCAGCTCACTCCGCAACACCGGGGAGCTGTTTTTT
TRBV6-1,TRBJ2-7,NA,NA,CASSGPIYEQYF,TGTGCCAGCAGCGGACCCATATACGAGCAGTACTTC
TRBV19,TRBJ2-7,NA,few,CASSPEGGYEQYF,TGTGCCAGTAGTCCAGAGGGGGGCTACGAGCAGTACTTC
TRBV19,TRBJ2-2,NA,NA,CASRVGGNTGELFF,TGTGCCAGTAGGGTCGGCGGGAACACCGGGGAGCTGTTTTTT
TRBV6-6,TRBJ2-1,NA,NA,CASRTAGEQFF,TGTGCCAGCAGAACAGCTGGTGAGCAGTTCTTC
TRBV15,TRBJ2-7,NA,NA,CATSRVYHRPHSEQYF,TGTGCCACCAGCAGAGTATATCATCGGCCTCATTCCGAGCAGTACTTC
TRBV9,TRBJ2-2,NA,once,CASSVVGTGELFF,TGTGCCAGCAGCGTAGTGGGCACCGGGGAGCTGTTTTTT